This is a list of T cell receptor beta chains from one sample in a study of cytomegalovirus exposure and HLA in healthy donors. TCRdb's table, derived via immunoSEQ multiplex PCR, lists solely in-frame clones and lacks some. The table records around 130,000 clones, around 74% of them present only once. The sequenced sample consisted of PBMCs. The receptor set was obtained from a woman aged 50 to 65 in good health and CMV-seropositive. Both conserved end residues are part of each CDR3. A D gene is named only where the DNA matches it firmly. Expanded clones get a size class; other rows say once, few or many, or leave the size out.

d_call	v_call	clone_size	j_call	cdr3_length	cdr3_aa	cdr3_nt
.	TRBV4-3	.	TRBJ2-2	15	CASSQDRDGTGELFF	TGCGCCAGCAGCCAAGACAGGGATGGGACCGGGGAGCTGTTTTTT
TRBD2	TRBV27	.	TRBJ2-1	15	CASNPSGSSYNEQFF	TGTGCCAGCAACCCTAGCGGGAGCTCCTACAATGAGCAGTTCTTC
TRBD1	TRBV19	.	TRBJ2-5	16	CASRRIGGQAVETQYF	TGTGCCAGTAGACGAATAGGGGGACAGGCGGTGGAGACCCAGTACTTC
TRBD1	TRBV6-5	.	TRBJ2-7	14	CASRLQGAGYEQYF	TGTGCCAGCAGGTTACAGGGGGCCGGCTACGAGCAGTACTTC
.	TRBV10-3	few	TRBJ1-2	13	CALSMTQDYGYTF	TGTGCCTTATCAATGACACAGGACTATGGCTACACCTTC
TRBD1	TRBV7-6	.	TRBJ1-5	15	CASSLSPGGRQPQHF	TGTGCCAGCAGCTTAAGCCCAGGGGGCAGACAGCCCCAGCATTTT
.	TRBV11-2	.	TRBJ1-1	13	CASSLGEGTEAFF	TGTGCCAGCAGCTTAGGAGAGGGCACTGAAGCTTTCTTT
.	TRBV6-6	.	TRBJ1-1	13	CASSSPGLAGAFF	TGTGCCAGCAGTTCGCCGGGACTCGCCGGAGCTTTCTTT
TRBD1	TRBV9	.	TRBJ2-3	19	CASSGDPDRGVTSTDTQYF	TGTGCCAGCAGCGGGGACCCGGACAGGGGCGTTACTAGCACAGATACGCAGTATTTT
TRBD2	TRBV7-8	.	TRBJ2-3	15	CASSALAGGPDTQYF	TGTGCCAGCAGCGCACTAGCGGGGGGCCCAGATACGCAGTATTTT
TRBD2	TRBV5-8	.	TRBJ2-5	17	CASSLNVASGLQETQYF	TGTGCCAGCAGCTTGAATGTGGCTAGCGGTTTACAAGAGACCCAGTACTTC
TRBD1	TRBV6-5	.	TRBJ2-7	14	CASSPGQRTYEQYF	TGTGCCAGCAGTCCGGGACAGAGGACCTACGAGCAGTACTTC
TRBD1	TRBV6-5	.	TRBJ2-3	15	CASSPGTGLTDTQYF	TGTGCCAGCAGTCCCGGGACAGGCCTTACAGATACGCAGTATTTT
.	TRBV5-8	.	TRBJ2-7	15	CASSDSVKPTYEQYF	TGTGCCAGCAGCGACAGCGTCAAACCCACCTACGAGCAGTACTTC
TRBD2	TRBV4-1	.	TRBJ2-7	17	CASSQDQLRRGSYEQYF	TGCGCCAGCAGCCAAGATCAGTTGCGGCGGGGGTCCTACGAGCAGTACTTC
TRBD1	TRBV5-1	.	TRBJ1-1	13	CASRGQGDTEAFF	TGCGCCAGCAGGGGACAGGGAGACACTGAAGCTTTCTTT
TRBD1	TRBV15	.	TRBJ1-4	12	CAGSDRGRELFF	TGTGCCGGATCGGACAGGGGGCGAGAACTGTTTTTT
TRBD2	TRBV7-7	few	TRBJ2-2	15	CASSETSGNTGELFF	TGTGCTAGCAGCGAGACTAGCGGGAACACCGGGGAGCTGTTTTTT
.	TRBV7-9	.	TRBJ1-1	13	CASTPSGLTEAFF	TGTGCCAGCACCCCGTCGGGATTGACTGAAGCTTTCTTT
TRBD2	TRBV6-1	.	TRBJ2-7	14	CATSSSGGPYEQYF	TGTGCCACCTCGTCTAGCGGGGGCCCCTACGAGCAGTACTTC
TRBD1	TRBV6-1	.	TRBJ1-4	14	CASGTGGRNEKLFF	TGTGCCAGCGGGACAGGGGGCCGGAATGAAAAACTGTTTTTT
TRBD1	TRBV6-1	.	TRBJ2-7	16	CASREPGQGAGFEQYF	TGTGCCAGCAGAGAACCGGGACAGGGGGCCGGCTTCGAGCAGTACTTC
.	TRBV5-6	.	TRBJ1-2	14	CASSLVSTGPGYTF	TGTGCCAGCAGCTTGGTCTCGACAGGACCTGGCTACACCTTC
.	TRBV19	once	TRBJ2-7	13	CASSAVISYEQYF	TGTGCCAGTAGTGCGGTGATCTCCTACGAGCAGTACTTC
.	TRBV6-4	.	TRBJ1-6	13	CASRGNRESPLHF	TGTGCCAGCAGGGGCAACAGGGAGTCACCCCTCCACTTT
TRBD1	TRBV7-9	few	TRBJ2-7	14	CASSPGTGYNEQYF	TGTGCCAGCAGCCCCGGGACAGGGTACAACGAGCAGTACTTC
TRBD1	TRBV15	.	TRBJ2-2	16	CATSRDQGARTGELFF	TGTGCCACCAGCAGAGATCAGGGGGCGCGAACCGGGGAGCTGTTTTTT
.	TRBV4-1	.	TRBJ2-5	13	CASSRSSQETQYF	TGCGCCAGCAGCCGAAGCTCCCAAGAGACCCAGTACTTC
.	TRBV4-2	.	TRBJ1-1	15	CASSPREVGNAEAFF	TGTGCCAGCAGCCCGCGGGAAGTAGGGAACGCTGAAGCTTTCTTT
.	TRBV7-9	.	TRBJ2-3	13	CASSWGEPDTQYF	TGTGCCAGCAGCTGGGGGGAGCCAGATACGCAGTATTTT
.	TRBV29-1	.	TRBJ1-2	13	CSVLGVGASGYPF	TGCAGCGTTCTGGGTGTGGGGGCGTCTGGCTACCCCTTC
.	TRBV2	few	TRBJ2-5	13	CASSYQLQETQYF	TGTGCCAGCAGCTATCAACTCCAAGAGACCCAGTACTTC
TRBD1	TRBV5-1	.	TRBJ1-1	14	CASRLTTGTGEAFF	TGCGCCAGCAGACTAACGACCGGGACAGGGGAAGCTTTCTTT
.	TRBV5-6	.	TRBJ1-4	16	CASSPRDPRDNEKLFF	TGTGCCAGCAGCCCCCGAGATCCACGGGATAATGAAAAACTGTTTTTT
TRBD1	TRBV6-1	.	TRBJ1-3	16	CASSARTGDGGNTIYF	TGTGCCAGCAGTGCTCGGACAGGGGATGGCGGAAACACCATATATTTT
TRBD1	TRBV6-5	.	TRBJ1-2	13	CASSKTGAYGYPF	TGTGCCAGCAGTAAGACAGGGGCGTATGGCTACCCCTTC
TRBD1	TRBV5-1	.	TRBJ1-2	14	CASSLTGGRDGYTF	TGCGCCAGCAGCTTGACAGGGGGCCGTGATGGCTACACCTTC
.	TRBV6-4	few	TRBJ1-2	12	CASRNTGKGYTF	TGTGCCAGCCGAAACACAGGGAAAGGCTACACCTTC
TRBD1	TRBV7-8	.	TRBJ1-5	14	CASSFAGGNQPQHF	TGTGCCAGCAGCTTTGCAGGGGGGAATCAGCCCCAGCATTTT
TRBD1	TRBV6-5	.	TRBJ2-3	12	CASRRGLGTQYF	TGTGCCAGCAGAAGGGGGCTAGGCACGCAGTATTTT
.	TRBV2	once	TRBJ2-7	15	CASSEGPGPEYEQYF	TGTGCCAGCAGTGAAGGCCCAGGCCCGGAATACGAGCAGTACTTC
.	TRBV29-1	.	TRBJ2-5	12	CSVDDYEETQYF	TGCAGCGTTGACGACTATGAGGAGACCCAGTACTTC